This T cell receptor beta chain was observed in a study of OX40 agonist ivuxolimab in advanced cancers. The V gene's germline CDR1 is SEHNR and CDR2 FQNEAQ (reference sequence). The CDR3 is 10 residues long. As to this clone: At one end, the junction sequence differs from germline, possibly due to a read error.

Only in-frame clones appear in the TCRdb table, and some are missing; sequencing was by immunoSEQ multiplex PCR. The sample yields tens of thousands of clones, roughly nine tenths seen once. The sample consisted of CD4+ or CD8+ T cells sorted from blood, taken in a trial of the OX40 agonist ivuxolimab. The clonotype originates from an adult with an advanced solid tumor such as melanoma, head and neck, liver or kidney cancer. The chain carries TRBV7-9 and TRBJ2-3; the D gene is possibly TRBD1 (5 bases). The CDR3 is CAGETETQYF. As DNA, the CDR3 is TGTGCCGGAGAGACAGAGACGCAGTATTTT.